Shown below are 21 T cell receptor beta chains from a single sample sequenced in a study of tumor-infiltrating lymphocytes in primary liver carcinoma. Unsorted bulk tissue, roughly 20-32 mg of it, served as the source for co-extraction of RNA and DNA. Starting material of 400 to 600 ng total RNA yielded TCR beta cDNA via a constant-region primer. Three nested multiplex PCR rounds of slightly modified ARM-PCR generated TCR beta libraries. With TRBV1-TRBV30 forward primers and a C-beta reverse primer, the first two PCR rounds were run for approximately 9 cycles each. Each CDR3 protein is one row after TCRdb ran MiXCR on the multiplex PCR reads. The repertoire holds almost 45,000 distinct CDR3 sequences, roughly 80% seen once, with roughly two fifths in the top ten. Sequencing input: tumor-adjacent normal liver tissue. The receptor source for this set is a woman aged 30 to 39 with primary liver carcinoma and hepatitis B virus infection.

This clonotype appeared a single time. Given a much more abundant clone one base away, this may be a read error. The chain couples TRBV5-1 to TRBJ2-7; the match to TRBD2 covers 7 bases. Germline V lookup: CDR1 SGHRS, CDR2 YFSETQ. V lost 7 bases and J lost 3; bases outside the gene matches: 7. The CDR3 is 13 amino acids. The CDR3 bases are TGCGCCAGCGGGGAGGGGAGCTTCTACGAGCAGTACTTC. Its protein product is CASGEGSFYEQYF.

A word on this clonotype: The junction differs from germline at one of its ends, possibly a read error. The rearrangement uses TRBV11-2 and TRBJ2-7; 8 bases fit TRBD2. Germline V gene lookup returns CDR1 SGHAT and CDR2 FQNNGV. The CDR3 consists of 15 residues. DNA for the CDR3: TGTGCCAGCAGCTTAGAAGGAACTAGCGGCCTCTTGGTGAACTTC. Its protein is CASSLEGTSGLLVNF.

The genes are TRBV30 and TRBJ2-1; D may be TRBD2 (8 bases). CDR1 is GTSNPN, CDR2 SVGIG, per germline (reference sequence). The CDR3 runs to 15 residues. V was pared by 0 bases and J by 11 bases, with 20 bases between. The CDR3 reads CAWSVPVAGQWKQFF. In DNA, the CDR3 is TGTGCCTGGAGTGTACCGGTAGCGGGACAGTGGAAGCAGTTCTTC.

This clonotype was counted ten times or more. This sequence joins TRBV6-5 and TRBJ1-1, with 8 nucleotides matching TRBD1. Germline V gives CDR1 MNHEY, CDR2 SVGAGI. The CDR3 loop spans 16 amino acids. V trimming: 5 bases; J trimming: 5 bases; junction bases outside the gene matches: 13. In nucleotides, the CDR3 is TGTGCCAGCAGTACCGCATTAGGACAGGGAGGAACTGAAGCTTTCTTT. Its translation: CASSTALGQGGTEAFF.

This clonotype was counted once. This chain uses TRBV12-3 or TRBV12-4 with TRBJ2-7; 11 positions agree with TRBD1. Trimming at V came to 4 bases and at J to 6 bases, leaving 8 bases not matched to a gene. CDR3 length equals 15 residues. CDR3 coding DNA: TGTGCCAGCAGTTCCGGGACAGGGGGTATTAGCGAGCAGTACTTC. It yields the protein CASSSGTGGISEQYF.

Concerning this clonotype: One end of the junction is discordant with germline, which a read error may explain. The rearrangement links TRBV5-6 to TRBJ1-6, with TRBD1 as a possible D gene (6 bases). Germline values: CDR1 SGHDT, CDR2 YYEEEE. This CDR3 contains 15 residues. The CDR3 DNA is TGTGCCAGCAGCCCCCGGGGGGGCTGTAATTCACCCCTCCATTTT. It translates to CASSPRGGCNSPLHF.

Worth noting for this clonotype: One base away lies a much larger clone, so this may be a sequencing read error. V gene TRBV14 combines with J gene TRBJ2-7; the D gene is possibly TRBD2 (6 bases). The CDR3 extends over 14 amino acids. V lost 4 bases to trimming and J lost 4 bases, with 14 bases between them. The germline CDR1 and CDR2 sequences are SGHDN and FVKESK. The CDR3 reads CASSRDRGSYEQYF. The CDR3 DNA is TGTGCCAGCAGCCGAGATCGGGGGAGTTACGAGCAGTACTTC.

The chain joins TRBV6-5 to TRBJ1-4; D not resolved. This CDR3 has 14 residues. The V end lost 7 bases, the J end lost 7 bases, and 16 bases lay between the germline ends. The germline V gene encodes CDR1 MNHEY and CDR2 SVGAGI. The CDR3 protein is CASKGQVGGEKLFF. CDR3 in DNA: TGTGCCAGCAAGGGTCAGGTCGGCGGTGAAAAACTGTTTTTT.

This sequence joins TRBV11-2 and TRBJ2-5; 10 nucleotides line up with TRBD2. V was clipped by 3 bases and J by 14 bases; unmatched bases: 15. The germline V gene has CDR1 SGHAT and CDR2 FQNNGV. The CDR3 has 15 residues. The CDR3 sequence is CASSLGLAIQEIQYF. CDR3 DNA: TGTGCCAGCAGCTTGGGACTAGCGATTCAAGAGATCCAATACTTC.

This clonotype was observed a few times. The gene calls are TRBV19 and TRBJ2-1; D might be TRBD2 (5 bases). Germline V lookup: CDR1 LNHDA, CDR2 SQIVND (reference sequence). The CDR3 extends over 15 amino acids. Trimming removed 5 bases at V and 2 bases at J, with 13 bases between. The CDR3 spells CASSAGIRTYNEQFF. CDR3 DNA sequence: TGTGCCAGTAGTGCCGGGATTCGCACCTACAATGAGCAGTTCTTC.

A remark on this clonotype: The conserved final phenylalanine or tryptophan is absent from the CDR3, which likely points to a read error. The rearrangement uses TRBV5-1 and TRBJ2-7; TRBD1 might be the D (5 bases). Germline-derived CDR1 and CDR2 are SGHRS and YFSETQ. The CDR3 totals 14 residues. CDR3 in DNA: TGCGCCAGCGGCTTGGACATGTTTCGGCAAGAGCAGTACTCC. As protein: CASGLDMFRQEQYS.

The chain recombines TRBV6-5 with TRBJ2-7; 7 bases map to TRBD2. Germline CDR1 MNHEY, CDR2 SVGAGI. Trimming at V came to 5 bases and at J to 10 bases, leaving 14 bases not matched to a gene. The CDR3 runs 14 residues. The CDR3 sequence: CASSEARETSGQYF. As DNA, the CDR3 is TGTGCCAGCAGTGAAGCGCGGGAGACTTCCGGCCAGTACTTC.

This clonotype was observed at least ten times. This chain uses TRBV2 with TRBJ2-5, with D possibly being TRBD1 (6 bases). Trimming cost V 2 bases and J 1 base, with 8 bases left between them. The CDR3 totals 14 residues. Germline V gives CDR1 SNHLY, CDR2 FYNNEI. The CDR3 nucleotides read TGTGCCAGCAGTGAACTAGGGGGCCAAGAGACCCAGTACTTC. This gives the protein CASSELGGQETQYF.

This clonotype occurred many times. V and J are TRBV24-1 and TRBJ2-7, with TRBD2 matching over 9 bases. V trimming: 6 bases; J trimming: 3 bases; junction bases outside the gene matches: 2. This CDR3 has 13 residues. Per the germline V gene, CDR1 is KGHDR and CDR2 is SFDVKD. CDR3 bases: TGTGCCACCAGTCCGACTAGCGGCTACGAGCAGTACTTC. Protein sequence: CATSPTSGYEQYF.

This clonotype was counted only a few times. This may be a read error: a much more frequent sequence differs by one nucleotide. The conserved final phenylalanine or tryptophan is absent from the CDR3, which likely points to a read error. The rearrangement uses TRBV10-3 and TRBJ1-1; no clear D gene. Germline V lookup: CDR1 ENHRY, CDR2 SYGVKD. This CDR3 comprises 13 residues. V gave up 4 bases and J gave up 2 bases, with 8 bases separating them. The CDR3 is CAISAKGNTEAFI. Here the CDR3 DNA reads TGTGCCATCAGTGCGAAGGGAAACACTGAAGCTTTCATT.

V is TRBV6-6 and J is TRBJ2-5; 7 nucleotides agree with TRBD2. In germline, CDR1 is MNHNY, CDR2 SVGAGI (reference sequence). V shed 5 bases and J 4 bases; nucleotides not matched to a gene: 13. CDR3 length equals 16 residues. The DNA of the CDR3 is TGTGCCAGCAGTCCCGATCCCTCGCGGGGGAGAGAGACCCAGTACTTC. It is translated as CASSPDPSRGRETQYF.

About this clonotype: Germline is not matched at one junction end, which may reflect a read error. The rearrangement joins TRBV4-3 to TRBJ2-5; 8 bases align to TRBD1. This CDR3 is built from 13 residues. The V gene's germline CDR1 is LGHNA and CDR2 YSLEER. The CDR3 loop reads CASRQERTGTEYF. CDR3 coding DNA: TGCGCCAGCAGACAAGAGAGGACAGGGACCGAGTACTTC.

CDR3 bases: TGTGCCAGCAGCACCTCAGGACTGGAAGTCTACGAGCAGTACTTC. Translating it yields CASSTSGLEVYEQYF. This rearrangement joins TRBV11-2 to TRBJ2-7; D is possibly TRBD2 (5 bases). Germline V gives CDR1 SGHAT, CDR2 FQNNGV. CDR3 size: 15 residues. With 5 bases removed from V and 3 bases from J, the gap between germline ends came to 17 bases. Combining the CDR3 with reference TRBV11-2 and TRBJ2-7 gives the whole variable domain EAGVAQSPRYKIIEKRQSVAFWCNPISGHATLYWYQQILGQGPKLLIQFQNNGVVDDSQLPKDRFSAERLKGVDSTLKIQPAKLEDSAVYLCASSTSGLEVYEQYFGPGTRLTVT.

As concerns this clonotype: The junction and the germline gene differ at one end; a read error may be behind it. The CDR3 reads CAGRLPGQFTYTQYF. CDR3 DNA sequence: TGTGCCGGCAGACTGCCGGGACAGTTCACATATACGCAGTATTTT. The V gene is TRBV11-2, the J gene TRBJ2-3; the match to TRBD1 covers 7 bases. CDR1 SGHAT and CDR2 FQNNGV come from the germline V gene. This CDR3 spans 15 amino acids.

This clonotype showed up many times. This chain joins TRBV5-1 and TRBJ2-3; D uncertain. CDR3 length: 15 amino acids. Trimming shortened V by 2 bases and J by 0 bases, and 10 bases separated the two germline ends. CDR1 and CDR2 from the germline V gene are SGHRS and YFSETQ. CDR3 bases: TGCGCCAGCAGCTTCTTAGGAACTAGCACAGATACGCAGTATTTT. Translating gives CASSFLGTSTDTQYF.

Turning to this clonotype: The junction shows a germline mismatch at one end, possibly a read error. The chain has TRBV4-1 and TRBJ2-5, with a possible D match to TRBD2 (5 bases). This CDR3 is 14 amino acids long. Per the germline V gene, CDR1 is MGHRA and CDR2 is YSYEKL. The CDR3 protein is CVSSQEERAMTQYF. CDR3 nucleotides: TGCGTCAGCAGCCAAGAGGAGAGGGCCATGACCCAGTACTTC.